Each of the 21 T cell receptor beta chains below was sequenced from the same sample in a study of early T cells in non-severe SARS-CoV-2 infection. One entry per CDR3 protein, called by TCRdb with MiXCR from the 5' RACE reads. Seen here are some 57,000 distinct CDR3 sequences, around 8.6% observed once, and the top ten hold around 3.7%. Sequenced material: whole blood, taken at baseline. These receptors originate from an adult who was a healthcare worker with PCR-confirmed SARS-CoV-2 infection or an uninfected control (not recorded which).

This clonotype showed up just a few times. The genes are TRBV7-3 and TRBJ2-7; 9 nucleotides line up with TRBD1. V shed 0 bases, J shed 7 bases, and the junction held 4 bases outside the gene matches. Germline CDR1 and CDR2: SGHTA and FQGTGA. The CDR3 runs to 14 residues. CDR3 in DNA: TGTGCCAGCAGCTTAACCGGGACAGGGCGAGAGCAGTACTTC. It is translated as CASSLTGTGREQYF. The complete variable domain, with remaining parts taken from reference TRBV7-3 and TRBJ2-7, reads GAGVSQTPSNKVTEKGKYVELRCDPISGHTALYWYRQSLGQGPEFLIYFQGTGAADDSGLPNDRFFAVRPEGSVSTLKIQRTERGDSAVYLCASSLTGTGREQYFGPGTRLTVT.

This clonotype was counted ten times or more. The J gene is TRBJ2-7, the V gene TRBV6-6; D possibly corresponds to TRBD2 (6 bases). CDR1 is MNHNY, CDR2 SVGAGI, per germline (reference sequence). The CDR3 consists of 13 residues. The ends were cut back, 9 bases at V and 0 bases at J, with 12 bases in the middle. The CDR3 sequence: CASAGPRSYEQYF. CDR3 bases: TGTGCCAGTGCGGGGCCCCGCTCCTACGAGCAGTACTTC.

This clonotype was detected many times. The rearrangement joins TRBV24-1 to TRBJ1-5; D not certain. This CDR3 region has 11 residues. Germline CDR1 reads KGHDR; CDR2 reads SFDVKD. DNA of the CDR3: TGTGTCCCGGGCCGAGATCAGCCCCAGCATTTT. It yields the protein CVPGRDQPQHF.

This clonotype has a count of ten or more. This chain joins TRBV6-6 and TRBJ2-2; D could derive from TRBD1 or TRBD2 (5 bases each). The CDR3 runs to 15 residues. CDR1 is MNHNY, CDR2 SVGAGI, per germline (reference sequence). Deletions cut 1 base from V and 4 bases from J, with 10 bases between. The CDR3 DNA reads as TGTGCCAGCAGTTACTGGGCAGGGAGCACCGGGGAGCTGTTTTTT. This encodes CASSYWAGSTGELFF.

This clonotype was observed a few times. V gene TRBV7-8 combines with J gene TRBJ2-5; 9 nucleotides match TRBD1. Per germline, CDR1 SGHVS and CDR2 FQNEAQ. V was pared by 4 bases and J by 4 bases, with 4 bases of the junction left unmatched. The CDR3 runs to 14 residues. The CDR3 nucleotides read TGTGCCAGCAGCTCCGGACAGGGGAGAGAGACCCAGTACTTC. Translation: CASSSGQGRETQYF. Using reference TRBV7-8 and TRBJ2-5 for the parts outside the CDR3, the full variable domain is GAGVSQSPRYKVAKRGQDVALRCDPISGHVSLFWYQQALGQGPEFLTYFQNEAQLDKSGLPSDRFFAERPEGSVSTLKIQRTQQEDSAVYLCASSSGQGRETQYFGPGTRLLVL.

The genes are TRBV24-1 and TRBJ2-3; 8 nucleotides agree with TRBD2. The CDR3 is 14 amino acids. After removal of 6 bases from V and 6 bases from J, the junction contained 7 bases not matched to a gene. Germline loops: CDR1 KGHDR, CDR2 SFDVKD. This CDR3 reads CATSKGLDGDTQYF. CDR3 sequence (DNA): TGTGCCACCAGTAAGGGACTAGACGGGGATACGCAGTATTTT.

The table lists this clonotype with a few counts. This sequence joins TRBV20-1 and TRBJ1-3; TRBD1 is a possible D gene (5 bases). Trimming pared 2 bases from V and 0 bases from J, leaving 8 bases between. Germline V gene sequence: CDR1 DFQATT, CDR2 SNEGSKA (reference sequence). The CDR3 is 14 residues long. CDR3 coding DNA: TGCAGTGCTAGATCCGACAGCTCTGGAAACACCATATATTTT. This encodes CSARSDSSGNTIYF.

Many counts were recorded for this clonotype. The rearrangement joins TRBV4-1 to TRBJ1-2; D unclear. V shed 1 base and J shed 2 bases, with 11 bases lying between them. The CDR3 runs to 15 residues. Germline V gene data show CDR1 as MGHRA and CDR2 as YSYEKL. The CDR3 here is CASSQVSARNYGYTF. CDR3 in DNA: TGCGCCAGCAGCCAAGTCAGCGCGAGGAACTATGGCTACACCTTC.

The rearrangement uses TRBV7-9 and TRBJ2-5, with D perhaps TRBD1 or TRBD2 (5 bases each). The CDR3 extends over 16 amino acids. V lost 4 bases to trimming and J lost 6 bases, with 21 bases between them. Germline V gene data show CDR1 as SEHNR and CDR2 as FQNEAQ (reference sequence). The CDR3 loop is CASSSVDGAVSKTQYF. The CDR3 DNA reads TGTGCCAGCAGCTCTGTCGACGGGGCCGTCTCAAAGACCCAGTACTTC.

Remarks on this clonotype: This may stem from a read error, because a much larger clone lies one nucleotide away. The CDR3 region has the DNA TGTGTCAGTAGTCCCCAAGCCGGGGTCCACGAGCAGTACTTC. Translation gives CVSSPQAGVHEQYF. V usage is TRBV19 and J usage is TRBJ2-7, with a weak D call TRBD2 (5 bases). The V gene's germline CDR1 is LNHDA and CDR2 SQIVND (reference sequence). The CDR3 sequence is 14 residues long.

The V gene is TRBV6-5, the J gene TRBJ2-7, with 7 bases fitting TRBD2. The CDR3 sequence is 16 residues long. Germline V lookup: CDR1 MNHEY, CDR2 SVGAGI. V gave up 4 bases and J gave up 3 bases; unmatched junction bases: 12. Here the CDR3 DNA reads TGTGCCAGCAGTTCCGGCGGGGGTCGGTTATTCTACGAGCAGTACTTC. As protein: CASSSGGGRLFYEQYF.

This clonotype has a handful of counts. The genes are TRBV6-2 or TRBV6-3 and TRBJ2-2, with D perhaps TRBD2 (5 bases). With 10 bases removed from V and 5 bases from J, the gap between germline ends came to 20 bases. The CDR3 loop spans 15 amino acids. The V gene's germline CDR1 is MNHEY and CDR2 SVGEGT. The CDR3 here is CATRGLRSVTGELFF. CDR3 in DNA: TGTGCCACCCGAGGGTTGAGGTCTGTTACCGGGGAGCTGTTTTTT.

This clonotype was seen only a few times. The genes are TRBV5-1 and TRBJ2-3; 9 positions agree with TRBD2. Losses at the gene ends were 0 bases for V and 2 bases for J; bases not matched to a gene: 4. Germline V CDR1 and CDR2: SGHRS, YFSETQ. The CDR3 has 16 residues. CDR3 in amino acids: CASSLVTSGPTDTQYF. CDR3 nucleotides: TGCGCCAGCAGCTTGGTGACTAGCGGCCCCACAGATACGCAGTATTTT.

A few counts support this clonotype. V usage is TRBV5-6 and J usage is TRBJ2-3; D unresolved. With 0 bases removed from V and 4 bases from J, the gap between germline ends came to 3 bases. Germline V gene sequence: CDR1 SGHDT, CDR2 YYEEEE. The CDR3 is 12 amino acids. DNA of the CDR3: TGTGCCAGCAGCTTGGATCCAGATACGCAGTATTTT. It translates to CASSLDPDTQYF. Filled out from reference TRBV5-6 and TRBJ2-3, the complete variable domain reads DAGVTQSPTHLIKTRGQQVTLRCSPKSGHDTVSWYQQALGQGPQFIFQYYEEEERQRGNFPDRFSGHQFPNYSSELNVNALLLGDSALYLCASSLDPDTQYFGPGTRLTVL.

The chain uses TRBV20-1 and TRBJ2-1, with a possible D match to TRBD2 (6 bases). This CDR3 has 16 amino acids. Per germline, CDR1 DFQATT and CDR2 SNEGSKA (reference sequence). V was pared by 3 bases and J by 5 bases, with 20 bases between. DNA of the CDR3: TGCAGTGCTAGGGGGGACCACGCGGGGAGCCACAATGAGCAGTTCTTC. Amino acid sequence: CSARGDHAGSHNEQFF.

This clonotype appeared a few times. This chain's CDR3 is CASSEFEGPNYGYTF. The CDR3 bases are TGTGCCAGCAGTGAATTTGAGGGGCCTAACTATGGCTACACCTTC. The genes are TRBV25-1 and TRBJ1-2, with D maybe TRBD1 (5 bases). The germline V and J ends were trimmed by 1 base and 0 bases, with 9 bases remaining between them. This CDR3 comprises 15 residues. In germline, CDR1 is MGHDK, CDR2 SYGVNS.

CDR3 in DNA: TGCAGTGCTAGAGATCGACTACGTAGCTCCTACGAGCAGTACTTC. This codes for CSARDRLRSSYEQYF. This chain links TRBV20-1 with TRBJ2-7, with D possibly being TRBD2 (5 bases). The CDR3 is 15 amino acids. The germline V and J ends were trimmed by 0 bases and 0 bases, with 12 bases remaining between them. The germline CDR1 and CDR2 sequences are DFQATT and SNEGSKA (reference sequence).

The genes are TRBV4-1 and TRBJ2-4, with 7 bases lining up with TRBD2. J gave up 3 bases and V 6 bases, and 8 bases lay outside the gene matches. Germline V gives CDR1 MGHRA, CDR2 YSYEKL. The CDR3 runs to 15 residues. In DNA form, the CDR3 reads TGCGCCAGCAGGCCCACTAGCGACGACAAAAACATTCAGTACTTC. It is translated as CASRPTSDDKNIQYF.

This clonotype was recorded a few times. The genes are TRBV6-6 and TRBJ2-5; 7 bases match TRBD2. This CDR3 contains 11 residues. Trimming took 8 bases from V and 5 from J; bases not matched to a gene: 2. Germline lookup yields CDR1 MNHNY and CDR2 SVGAGI (reference sequence). This CDR3 is CASGRAETQYF. CDR3 sequence (DNA): TGTGCCAGCGGGAGGGCCGAGACCCAGTACTTC.

Only a few counts were recorded for this clonotype. The CDR3 protein is CASSQVQEHRELFF. In DNA, the CDR3 is TGTGCCAGCAGCCAAGTTCAGGAACACCGGGAGCTGTTTTTT. V usage is TRBV14 and J usage is TRBJ2-2; the D is unclear. Trimming took 1 base from V and 9 from J, leaving 12 bases between them. Germline CDR1 and CDR2: SGHDN and FVKESK. This CDR3 region has 14 residues.

This sequence joins TRBV7-9 and TRBJ2-3, with a tentative D call TRBD2 (5 bases). From germline, CDR1 is SEHNR and CDR2 FQNEAQ (reference sequence). The CDR3 has 17 residues. Deletions cut 4 bases from V and 1 base from J, with 18 bases between. DNA of the CDR3: TGTGCCAGCAGCTCGCCGGCCGCGAGCGGACGCACAGATACGCAGTATTTT. As protein: CASSSPAASGRTDTQYF. Together with reference TRBV7-9 and TRBJ2-3, the CDR3 gives the full variable domain: DTGVSQNPRHKITKRGQNVTFRCDPISEHNRLYWYRQTLGQGPEFLTYFQNEAQLEKSRLLSDRFSAERPKGSFSTLEIQRTEQGDSAMYLCASSSPAASGRTDTQYFGPGTRLTVL.